This TCR beta chain was sequenced during a study of blood T cell repertoires in COVID-19. Study-wide context: The study drew acute and convalescent COVID-19 samples from the United States, Italy and Spain. Sources were T cells, B-cell-depleted T cells, or PBMCs; the material itself was cDNA or gDNA.

In the study's own analysis: Nucleated cell counts were estimated from reference gene primer amplification. Libraries were prepared by immunoSEQ multiplex PCR; TCRdb keeps only in-frame clonotypes and omits some of them. The DNA gave D and trimming, while V, J and clone size come from that table. This sample has about 400,000 clones, with under 90% found just once. Germline loops: CDR1 GTSNPN, CDR2 SVGIG (reference sequence). This CDR3 spans 14 amino acids. V shed 5 bases and J shed 4 bases, with 16 bases lying between them. Sequencing input: PBMCs or T cells enriched from blood (not recorded which). This sequence joins TRBV30 and TRBJ2-3; TRBD1 might be the D (6 bases). The origin of this receptor is a woman aged 30 to 39 who had recovered from COVID-19. The CDR3 loop reads CAWGSGQPPDTQYF. The CDR3, as DNA: TGTGCCTGGGGGTCCGGACAGCCCCCAGATACGCAGTATTTT.